What follows are 3 T cell receptor beta chains derived from one specimen sequenced in a study of blood T cell repertoires in COVID-19. Produced via immunoSEQ multiplex PCR; TCRdb's table is partial and in-frame only. The sample yields more than 200,000 clones, about 91% seen once. The source material was peripheral blood. The receptors derive from a woman aged 30 to 39 with COVID-19, enrolled during active disease.

This clone was detected only once. Here the CDR3 DNA reads TGTGCCAGCAGCGCACAGGGGGGGTTTGGTGAAAAACTGTTTTTT. It translates to CASSAQGGFGEKLFF. The genes are TRBV9 and TRBJ1-4; 8 positions agree with TRBD1. The CDR3 extends over 15 amino acids. The V gene's germline CDR1 is SGDLS and CDR2 YYNGEE. V lost 3 bases to trimming and J lost 7 bases; unmatched junction nucleotides: 8.

The gene calls are TRBV9 and TRBJ2-3; the match to TRBD2 covers 10 bases. The V and J ends lost 4 bases and 3 bases, in that order; junction bases with no gene match: 5. The CDR3 is made up of 15 amino acids. Germline values: CDR1 SGDLS, CDR2 YYNGEE. The CDR3 reads CASSLGLASTDTQYF. In nucleotides, the CDR3 is TGTGCCAGCAGCTTGGGACTAGCGTCGACAGATACGCAGTATTTT.

The chain recombines TRBV30 with TRBJ2-2, with TRBD1 matching over 7 bases. CDR3 length equals 14 residues. Germline CDR1 GTSNPN, CDR2 SVGIG (reference sequence). V was clipped by 2 bases and J by 4 bases; unmatched bases: 4. The DNA of the CDR3 is TGTGCCTGGAGTAAAGGGGGCAGCACCGGGGAGCTGTTTTTT. Its protein product is CAWSKGGSTGELFF.